The entry below gives a single TCR beta chain sequence along with its context. Its specificity is unknown. This sample was included in a study of CD8+CD57+ T cells in acquired aplastic anemia. Study summary: The mean DNA yield obtained from sorted CD4+ and CD8+ cells came to 3 to 3.5 ug. Whole-study results and caveats: Statistical testing detected no significant gap in CD8+ Simpson's diversity between patients and controls.

Whoever was chosen for sequencing had shown CD8+CD57+ cell expansion by flow cytometry. With no exception, the patients had severe acquired aplastic anemia. At the time of blood sampling, patients had not yet received any therapy. The TCR beta profiling, which covered VDJ combination and CDR3 sequence, was carried out using genomic DNA as the template. TCRdb used MiXCR to reprocess the reads, holding one entry per CDR3 protein. The table includes about 160,000 distinct CDR3 sequences, less than 50% detected once. This receptor was taken from a human donor with aplastic anemia. What was sequenced was sorted CD4+, CD8+, or CD8+CD57+ T cells (not recorded which) from PBMCs.

The DNA for the CDR3 is TGTGCCAGCAGCCATTCTAGCGGGAGTGGTATTAACCATCCTGGGGCCAACGTCCTGACTTTC. Translation: CASSHSSGSGINHPGANVLTF. This sequence joins TRBV4-2 and TRBJ2-6, with 10 bases aligning to TRBD2. The CDR3 length is 21 residues. V gave up 3 bases and J gave up 2 bases; unmatched junction bases: 16. Germline values: CDR1 LGHNA, CDR2 YNFKEQ.